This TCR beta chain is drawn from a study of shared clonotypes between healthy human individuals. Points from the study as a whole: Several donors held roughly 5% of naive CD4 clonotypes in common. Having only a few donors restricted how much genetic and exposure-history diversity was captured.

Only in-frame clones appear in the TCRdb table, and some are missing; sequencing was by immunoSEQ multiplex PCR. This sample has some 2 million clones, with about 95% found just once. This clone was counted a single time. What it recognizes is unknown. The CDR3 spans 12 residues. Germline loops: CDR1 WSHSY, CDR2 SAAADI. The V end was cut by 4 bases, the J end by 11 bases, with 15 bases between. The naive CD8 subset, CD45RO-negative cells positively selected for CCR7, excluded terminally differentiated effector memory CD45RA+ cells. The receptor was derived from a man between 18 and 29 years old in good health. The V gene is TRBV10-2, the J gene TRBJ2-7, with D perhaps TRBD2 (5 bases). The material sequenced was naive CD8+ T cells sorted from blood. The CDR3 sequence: CASSGLSALKYF. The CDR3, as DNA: TGCGCCAGCAGTGGACTATCAGCGCTAAAGTACTTC.